Listed below are T cell receptor beta chains from one sample, sequenced in a study of cytomegalovirus exposure and HLA in healthy donors. Sequencing used immunoSEQ multiplex PCR; TCRdb keeps in-frame clones, though not all of them. The sample has approximately 100,000 clones, 60% to 75% seen once. Source material: PBMCs. The receptor source for this set is a man between 60 and 75 years old in good health and CMV-seronegative. Both conserved end residues are part of each CDR3. Fields, in order: V gene, D gene, J gene, clone size, CDR3 DNA, CDR3 protein. The D gene is left open where the match is weak. The size entry is marked missing in some rows and otherwise reads once, few, many or a size class.

TRBV6-1	-	TRBJ2-7	once	TGTGCCAGCAGTGAAGGTAGTGGCGACAACTCCTACGAGCAGTACTTC	CASSEGSGDNSYEQYF
TRBV6-1	-	TRBJ2-7	-	TGTGCCAGCAGTGAGGAGGATCTCTCCTACGAGCAGTACTTC	CASSEEDLSYEQYF
TRBV5-1	-	TRBJ1-6	-	TGCGCCAGCAGCTTGACGTGGACACAGAATAATTCACCCCTCCACTTT	CASSLTWTQNNSPLHF
TRBV7-3	TRBD2	TRBJ2-3	-	TGTGCCAGCAGCGAGTCTAGCGGGAGTACCACAGATACGCAGTATTTT	CASSESSGSTTDTQYF
TRBV5-1	TRBD1	TRBJ1-5	few	TGCGCCAGCAGCTTGCTCCCAGGGGGCGTCAATCAGCCCCAGCATTTT	CASSLLPGGVNQPQHF
TRBV28	TRBD1	TRBJ2-2	few	TGTGCCAGCAGTGAACACGGGACAGCCAGGACCGGGGAGCTGTTTTTT	CASSEHGTARTGELFF
TRBV5-1	TRBD1	TRBJ2-1	-	TGCGCCAGCAGCGTCACAGGGGGCTCCTACAATGAGCAGTTCTTC	CASSVTGGSYNEQFF
TRBV19	-	TRBJ2-1	medium-sized	TGTGCCAGTAGTCCCTCTGCAGAGGCCTACAATGAGCAGTTCTTC	CASSPSAEAYNEQFF
TRBV11-2	-	TRBJ2-3	-	TGTGCCAGCAGCTCAGGACAAGGTGGGCCAGATACGCAGTATTTT	CASSSGQGGPDTQYF
TRBV5-1	-	TRBJ1-1	few	TGCGCCAGCAGCTTGGTGGTGGGGACAAATACTGAAGCTTTCTTT	CASSLVVGTNTEAFF
TRBV19	-	TRBJ1-2	-	TGTGCCAGTAGTATAGACCGGGGGGGGAGGCCTGGGTCTGGCTACACCTTC	CASSIDRGGRPGSGYTF